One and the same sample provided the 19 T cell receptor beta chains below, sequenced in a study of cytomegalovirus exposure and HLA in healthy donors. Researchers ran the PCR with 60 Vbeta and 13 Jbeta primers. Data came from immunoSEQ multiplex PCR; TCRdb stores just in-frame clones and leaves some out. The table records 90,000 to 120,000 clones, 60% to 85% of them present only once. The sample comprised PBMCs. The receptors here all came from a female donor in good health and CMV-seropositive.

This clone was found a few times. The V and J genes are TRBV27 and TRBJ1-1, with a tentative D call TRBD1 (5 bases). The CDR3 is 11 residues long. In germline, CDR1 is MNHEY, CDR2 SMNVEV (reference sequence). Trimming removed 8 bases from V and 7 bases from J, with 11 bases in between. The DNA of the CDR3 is TGTGCCAGCGTATTGGGGCTTGAAGCTTTCTTT. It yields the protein CASVLGLEAFF.

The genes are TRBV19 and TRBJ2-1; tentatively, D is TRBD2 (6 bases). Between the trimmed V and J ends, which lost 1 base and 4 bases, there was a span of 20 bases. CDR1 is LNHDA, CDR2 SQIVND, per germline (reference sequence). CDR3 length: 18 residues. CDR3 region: CASSIGGGATLLYNEQFF. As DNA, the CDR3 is TGTGCCAGTAGTATAGGAGGCGGGGCCACCCTCCTTTACAATGAGCAGTTCTTC.

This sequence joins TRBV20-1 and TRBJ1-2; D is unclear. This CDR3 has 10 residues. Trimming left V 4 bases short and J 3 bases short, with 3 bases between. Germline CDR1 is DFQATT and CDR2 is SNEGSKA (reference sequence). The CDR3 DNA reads TGCAGTGCTACAGACTATGGCTACACCTTC. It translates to CSATDYGYTF.

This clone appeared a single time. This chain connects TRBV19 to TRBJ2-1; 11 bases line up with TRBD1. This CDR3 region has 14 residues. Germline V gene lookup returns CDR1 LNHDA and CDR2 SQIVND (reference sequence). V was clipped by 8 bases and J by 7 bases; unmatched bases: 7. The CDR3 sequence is CASADRGRKNEQFF. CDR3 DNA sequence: TGTGCCAGTGCGGACAGGGGGCGTAAAAATGAGCAGTTCTTC.

CDR3 protein: CASSQVLRALSGANVLTF. CDR3 DNA sequence: TGCGCCAGCAGCCAAGTCTTGAGGGCGTTATCCGGGGCCAACGTCCTGACTTTC. The V call is TRBV4-1, the J call TRBJ2-6; tentatively, D is TRBD2 (5 bases). The V end was cut by 1 base, the J end by 4 bases, with 17 bases between. The CDR3 loop spans 18 amino acids. Germline V gene sequence: CDR1 MGHRA, CDR2 YSYEKL.

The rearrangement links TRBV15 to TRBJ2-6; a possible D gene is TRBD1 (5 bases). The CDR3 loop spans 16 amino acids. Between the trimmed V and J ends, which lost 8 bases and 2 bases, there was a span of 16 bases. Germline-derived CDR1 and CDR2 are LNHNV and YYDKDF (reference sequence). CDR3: CATRARGAAGANVLTF. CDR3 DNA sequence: TGTGCCACCCGGGCAAGGGGCGCCGCTGGGGCCAACGTCCTGACTTTC.

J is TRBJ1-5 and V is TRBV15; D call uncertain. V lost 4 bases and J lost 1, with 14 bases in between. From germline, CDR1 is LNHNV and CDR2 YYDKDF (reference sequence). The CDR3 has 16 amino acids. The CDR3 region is CATSKAIRRSNQPQHF. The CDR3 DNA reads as TGTGCCACCAGCAAAGCGATCCGTCGGAGCAATCAGCCCCAGCATTTT.

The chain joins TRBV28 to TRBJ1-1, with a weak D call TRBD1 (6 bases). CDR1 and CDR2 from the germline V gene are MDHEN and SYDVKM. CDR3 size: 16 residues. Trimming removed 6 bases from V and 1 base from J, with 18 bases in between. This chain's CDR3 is CASRSPGANSNTEAFF. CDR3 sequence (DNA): TGTGCCAGCAGGTCCCCAGGGGCCAATTCGAACACTGAAGCTTTCTTT.

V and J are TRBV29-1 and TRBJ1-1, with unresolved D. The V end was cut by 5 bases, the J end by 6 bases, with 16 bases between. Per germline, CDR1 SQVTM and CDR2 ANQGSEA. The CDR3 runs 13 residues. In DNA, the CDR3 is TGCAGCGTTTTATTCCCTTTGCGGGCTGAAGCTTTCTTT. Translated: CSVLFPLRAEAFF.

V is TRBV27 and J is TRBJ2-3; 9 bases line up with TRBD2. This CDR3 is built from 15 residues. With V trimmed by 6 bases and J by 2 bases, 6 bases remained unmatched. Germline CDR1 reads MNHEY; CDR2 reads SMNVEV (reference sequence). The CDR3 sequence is CASRERGAPTDTQYF. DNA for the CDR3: TGTGCCAGCAGGGAGCGGGGGGCGCCCACAGATACGCAGTATTTT.

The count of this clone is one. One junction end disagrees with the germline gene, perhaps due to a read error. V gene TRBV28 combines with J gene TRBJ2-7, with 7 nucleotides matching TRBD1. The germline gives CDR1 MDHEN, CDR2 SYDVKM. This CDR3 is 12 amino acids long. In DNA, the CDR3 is TGTGCCAGCAGTCCGGGACAGTACGAGCGGTACTTC. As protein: CASSPGQYERYF. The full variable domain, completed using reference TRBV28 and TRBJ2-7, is DVKVTQSSRYLVKRTGEKVFLECVQDMDHENMFWYRQDPGLGLRLIYFSYDVKMKEKGDIPEGYSVSREKKERFSLILESASTNQTSMYLCASSPGQYERYFGPGTRLTVT.

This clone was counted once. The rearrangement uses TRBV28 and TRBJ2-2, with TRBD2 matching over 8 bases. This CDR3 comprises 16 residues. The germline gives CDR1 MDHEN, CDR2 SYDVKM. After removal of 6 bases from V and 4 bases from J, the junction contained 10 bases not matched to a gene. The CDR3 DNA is TGTGCCAGCAGCCCCCCCCGGGGGGGCGGCACCGGGGAGCTGTTTTTT. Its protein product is CASSPPRGGGTGELFF.

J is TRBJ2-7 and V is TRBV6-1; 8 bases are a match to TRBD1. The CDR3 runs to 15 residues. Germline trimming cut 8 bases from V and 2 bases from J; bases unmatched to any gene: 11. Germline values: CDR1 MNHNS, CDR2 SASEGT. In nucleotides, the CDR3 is TGTGCCAGCCTCGAAAGGTCAGGGGGCCCCTACGAGCAGTACTTC. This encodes CASLERSGGPYEQYF.

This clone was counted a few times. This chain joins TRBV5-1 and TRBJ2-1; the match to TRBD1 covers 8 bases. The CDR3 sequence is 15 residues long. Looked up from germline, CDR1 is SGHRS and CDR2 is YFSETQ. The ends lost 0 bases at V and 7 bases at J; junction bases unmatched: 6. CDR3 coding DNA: TGCGCCAGCAGCTTGGTCCAAGGACAGGGTAATGAGCAGTTCTTC. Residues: CASSLVQGQGNEQFF.

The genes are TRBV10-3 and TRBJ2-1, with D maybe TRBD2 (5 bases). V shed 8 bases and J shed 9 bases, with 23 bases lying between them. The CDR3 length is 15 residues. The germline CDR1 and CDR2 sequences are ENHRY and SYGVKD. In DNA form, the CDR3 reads TGTGCCATCTCCCACAACGGGGTTTCGGTAGGTGAGCAGTTCTTC. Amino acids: CAISHNGVSVGEQFF.

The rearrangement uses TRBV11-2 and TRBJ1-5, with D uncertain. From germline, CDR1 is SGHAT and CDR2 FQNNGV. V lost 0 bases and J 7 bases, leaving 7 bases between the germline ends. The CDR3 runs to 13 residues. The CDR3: CASSLESTQPQHF. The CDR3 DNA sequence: TGTGCCAGCAGCTTAGAGTCAACACAGCCCCAGCATTTT.

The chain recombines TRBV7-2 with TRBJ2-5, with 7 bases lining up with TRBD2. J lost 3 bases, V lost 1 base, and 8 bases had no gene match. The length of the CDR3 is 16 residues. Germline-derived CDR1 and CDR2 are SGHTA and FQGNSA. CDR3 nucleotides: TGTGCCAGCAGCTTAGTGGGAGGGAAGATAAAAGAGACCCAGTACTTC. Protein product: CASSLVGGKIKETQYF. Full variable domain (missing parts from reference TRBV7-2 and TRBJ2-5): GAGVSQSPSNKVTEKGKDVELRCDPISGHTALYWYRQSLGQGLEFLIYFQGNSAPDKSGLPSDRFSAERTGGSVSTLTIQRTQQEDSAVYLCASSLVGGKIKETQYFGPGTRLLVL.

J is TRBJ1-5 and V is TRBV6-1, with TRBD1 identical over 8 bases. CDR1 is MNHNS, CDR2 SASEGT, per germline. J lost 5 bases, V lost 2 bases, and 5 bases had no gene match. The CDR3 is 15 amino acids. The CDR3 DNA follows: TGTGCCAGCAGTGAAATCGGCAGGGGGCATCAGCCCCAGCATTTT. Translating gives CASSEIGRGHQPQHF.

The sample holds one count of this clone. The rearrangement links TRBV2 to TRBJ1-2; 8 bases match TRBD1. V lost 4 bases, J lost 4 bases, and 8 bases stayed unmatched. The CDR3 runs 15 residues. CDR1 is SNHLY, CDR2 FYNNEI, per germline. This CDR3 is CASSGSDRGAYGYTF. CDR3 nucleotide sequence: TGTGCCAGCAGTGGGTCTGACAGGGGTGCCTATGGCTACACCTTC.